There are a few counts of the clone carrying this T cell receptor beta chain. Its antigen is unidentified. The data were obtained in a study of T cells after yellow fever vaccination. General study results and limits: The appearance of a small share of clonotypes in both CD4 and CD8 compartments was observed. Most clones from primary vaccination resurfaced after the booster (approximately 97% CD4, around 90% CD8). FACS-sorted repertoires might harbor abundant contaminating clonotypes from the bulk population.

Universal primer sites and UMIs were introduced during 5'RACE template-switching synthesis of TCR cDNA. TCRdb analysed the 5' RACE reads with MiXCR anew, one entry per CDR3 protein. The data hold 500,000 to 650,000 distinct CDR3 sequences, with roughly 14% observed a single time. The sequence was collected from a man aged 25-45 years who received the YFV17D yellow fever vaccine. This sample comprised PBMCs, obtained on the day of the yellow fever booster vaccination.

CDR3 DNA: TGCAGTGCACCAAGTGCGGGCGCGGGCACAGATACGCAGTATTTT. It is translated as CSAPSAGAGTDTQYF. This rearrangement joins TRBV20-1 to TRBJ2-3, with D tentatively TRBD2 (5 bases). Per germline, CDR1 DFQATT and CDR2 SNEGSKA (reference sequence). The CDR3 is 15 amino acids. The V end was cut by 6 bases, the J end by 1 base, with 17 bases between.